The T cell receptor (beta chain) described here comes from a study of T cell responses to AZD1222 COVID-19 vaccine. The wider study: Timing groups of about 4 and about 12 weeks for second doses were pooled.

Comment on this clone: Antigen unknown.

This CDR3 is built from 15 residues. J gave up 3 bases and V 3 bases, and 6 bases lay outside the gene matches. CDR1 SGHRS and CDR2 YFSETQ come from the germline V gene. Profiling relied on immunoSEQ multiplex PCR, and the TCRdb table lists in-frame clones only, not all of them. The sample has 75,000 to 90,000 clones; 70% to 85% are singletons. Study-wide findings and caveats: There were repertoire samples only from the period after the peak T cell response.

The origin of this receptor is an adult in good health. The chain uses TRBV5-1 and TRBJ2-1; 7 bases line up with TRBD2. This specimen consisted of peripheral blood, obtained on day 0 of AZD1222 vaccination. Here the CDR3 DNA reads TGCGCCAGCAGCTCCCTAGCGGAGGTCTACAATGAGCAGTTCTTC. It translates to CASSSLAEVYNEQFF.